The sequence of this T cell receptor beta chain was determined in a study of blood T cell repertoires in COVID-19. Authors' processing steps: Reference gene primers were amplified, and this amplification served to estimate nucleated cell counts. This table comes from immunoSEQ multiplex PCR, and its TCRdb copy is limited to in-frame clones, with some not included. V and J calls plus clone size are reproduced from that table; the DNA served to infer D and trimming. Of 150,000 to 200,000 clones in the sample, approximately 80% were seen once. Cohort assignment relied on participant-reported clinical history. Sequenced: PBMCs or T cells enriched from blood (not recorded which). The sequence was obtained from a man between 45 and 60 years old who had recovered from COVID-19.

CDR3 sequence: CASSQIGTGDPYNSPLHF. The CDR3 nucleotides are TGTGCCAGCAGCCAAATTGGGACAGGGGACCCATATAATTCACCCCTCCACTTT. V gene TRBV7-2 combines with J gene TRBJ1-6, with 10 bases fitting TRBD1. The V segment lost 5 bases and the J segment 4 bases; nucleotides outside the gene matches: 11. Germline V lookup: CDR1 SGHTA, CDR2 FQGNSA. The CDR3 length is 18 residues.